Below, 29 T cell receptor beta chains from the same sample are listed, as sequenced in a study of graft-versus-host responses after intestinal transplantation. Assay: immunoSEQ multiplex PCR; the TCRdb copy retains only in-frame clones and omits some. The sample has 13,000 to 15,000 clones, about 94% seen once; the top ten hold about 0.75%. The material was PBMCs, obtained 9 days after transplant. These receptors were collected from a human patient who received an intestinal transplant, so some T cells may come from the graft donor.

The chain is built from TRBV4-2 and TRBJ2-2, with D perhaps given as TRBD1 or TRBD2 (5 bases each). The length of the CDR3 is 17 residues. Germline loops: CDR1 LGHNA, CDR2 YNFKEQ. Trimming pared 0 bases from V and 0 bases from J, leaving 11 bases between. CDR3: CASSQESRGPNTGELFF. In DNA, the CDR3 is TGTGCCAGCAGCCAAGAGTCAAGGGGACCGAACACCGGGGAGCTGTTTTTT.

V usage is TRBV28 and J usage is TRBJ1-5; 10 bases are shared with TRBD1. After removal of 5 bases from V and 5 bases from J, the junction contained 3 bases not matched to a gene. This CDR3 region has 14 residues. CDR1 MDHEN and CDR2 SYDVKM come from the germline V gene. The CDR3 sequence: CASSRDRGDQPQHF. CDR3 coding DNA: TGTGCCAGCAGTCGGGACAGGGGAGATCAGCCCCAGCATTTT.

The rearrangement uses TRBV27 and TRBJ1-1; D gene ambiguous. This CDR3 is built from 15 residues. The V end was cut by 2 bases, the J end by 1 base, with 11 bases between. Germline V gene sequence: CDR1 MNHEY, CDR2 SMNVEV (reference sequence). CDR3 nucleotides: TGTGCCAGCAGTTTAATGGCCAAGGGGAACACTGAAGCTTTCTTT. This translates into CASSLMAKGNTEAFF.

The chain uses TRBV5-1 and TRBJ1-4, with D possibly TRBD1 on 6 matching bases. The CDR3 extends over 16 amino acids. Trimming shortened V by 3 bases and J by 7 bases, and 19 bases separated the two germline ends. Germline CDR1 and CDR2: SGHRS and YFSETQ. The CDR3 loop is CASSSGSGEGSEKLFF. CDR3 bases: TGCGCCAGCAGCTCCGGGTCAGGGGAGGGTAGTGAAAAACTGTTTTTT. The variable domain in full, completed from reference TRBV5-1 and TRBJ1-4, reads KAGVTQTPRYLIKTRGQQVTLSCSPISGHRSVSWYQQTPGQGLQFLFEYFSETQRNKGNFPGRFSGRQFSNSRSEMNVSTLELGDSALYLCASSSGSGEGSEKLFFGSGTQLSVL.

This chain joins TRBV19 and TRBJ1-4; TRBD1 matches at 7 bases. The CDR3 totals 15 residues. Unmatched junction bases numbered 9, after V lost 3 bases and J lost 8 bases. Germline V gives CDR1 LNHDA, CDR2 SQIVND (reference sequence). The chain's CDR3 is CASSISSGGGEKLFF. The CDR3 region has the DNA TGTGCCAGTAGTATCTCCTCAGGGGGAGGCGAAAAACTGTTTTTT.

The chain carries TRBV9 and TRBJ2-3; a weak D match, TRBD2 (6 bases). CDR1 is SGDLS and CDR2 is YYNGEE in the germline V gene. V lost 3 bases to trimming and J lost 2 bases, with 13 bases between them. CDR3 size: 15 residues. CDR3 loop: CASSGLASTTDTQYF. CDR3 DNA: TGTGCCAGCAGCGGCCTAGCGAGTACCACAGATACGCAGTATTTT.

This rearrangement joins TRBV5-1 to TRBJ1-5; a possible D gene is TRBD1 (5 bases). The CDR3 runs 15 residues. V was pared by 0 bases and J by 4 bases, with 11 bases between. Germline V gives CDR1 SGHRS, CDR2 YFSETQ. CDR3 loop: CASSLGGSWNQPQHF. CDR3 nucleotide sequence: TGCGCCAGCAGCTTGGGGGGGAGTTGGAATCAGCCCCAGCATTTT.

This clone was detected a few times. The chain recombines TRBV19 with TRBJ2-7; D could derive from TRBD1 or TRBD2 (6 bases each). Germline CDR1 LNHDA, CDR2 SQIVND (reference sequence). The V gene lost 2 bases and the J gene lost 4 bases, with 12 bases spanning the gap. CDR3 length: 14 residues. The CDR3 protein is CASSITGGAYEQYF. The CDR3 bases are TGTGCCAGTAGTATAACCGGGGGCGCGTACGAGCAGTACTTC.

This rearrangement joins TRBV7-3 to TRBJ2-7; D may match TRBD1 or TRBD2 (5 bases each). The CDR3 length is 16 residues. Trimming left V 3 bases short and J 2 bases short, with 17 bases between. Germline V gene lookup returns CDR1 SGHTA and CDR2 FQGTGA. CDR3 coding DNA: TGTGCCAGCAGCTTCTCCGGTGGGACCATTACCTACGAGCAGTACTTC. Its translation: CASSFSGGTITYEQYF. Supplemented by reference TRBV7-3 and TRBJ2-7, the full variable domain reads GAGVSQTPSNKVTEKGKYVELRCDPISGHTALYWYRQSLGQGPEFLIYFQGTGAADDSGLPNDRFFAVRPEGSVSTLKIQRTERGDSAVYLCASSFSGGTITYEQYFGPGTRLTVT.

The V and J genes are TRBV28 and TRBJ1-5; 7 nucleotides align to TRBD1. CDR3 length: 12 amino acids. With 6 bases clipped from V and 7 bases from J, the junction kept 3 bases outside the gene matches. Germline V CDR1 and CDR2: MDHEN, SYDVKM. DNA of the CDR3: TGTGCCAGCAGCCGCAGGGGGCAGCCCCAGCATTTT. It is translated as CASSRRGQPQHF.

The chain uses TRBV19 and TRBJ2-1; the D call may be TRBD1 or TRBD2 (5 bases each). The CDR3 has 11 residues. The germline CDR1 and CDR2 sequences are LNHDA and SQIVND (reference sequence). V was trimmed by 4 bases and J by 9 bases, leaving 7 bases between them. The CDR3 sequence: CASSRGFEQFF. The CDR3, as DNA: TGTGCCAGTAGTAGGGGGTTTGAGCAGTTCTTC.

The chain uses TRBV12-1 and TRBJ2-7; TRBD2, the D gene given by the table, was not confirmed from the DNA. TRBV12-1 is flagged as a pseudogene. The CDR3 contains 13 residues. In nucleotides, the CDR3 is TGTGCCAGAACTAGCGGTACCTCCTACGAGCAGTACTTC. The encoded protein is CARTSGTSYEQYF.

The genes are TRBV29-1 and TRBJ2-7, with 10 bases aligning to TRBD1. This CDR3 spans 13 amino acids. With 4 bases clipped from V and 3 bases from J, the junction kept 3 bases outside the gene matches. Germline V gives CDR1 SQVTM, CDR2 ANQGSEA. The CDR3 nucleotides read TGCAGCGTTGGGGGACAGGGGTACTACGAGCAGTACTTC. Protein: CSVGGQGYYEQYF.

This clone showed up just once. The J gene is TRBJ2-3, the V gene TRBV4-1; 12 bases line up with TRBD2. Losses at the gene ends were 2 bases for V and 6 bases for J; bases not matched to a gene: 3. This CDR3 region has 15 residues. Germline loops: CDR1 MGHRA, CDR2 YSYEKL. CDR3 in DNA: TGCGCCAGCAGCCAACCTGGACTAGCGGGGGATACGCAGTATTTT. This codes for CASSQPGLAGDTQYF.

The chain joins TRBV27 to TRBJ2-3; perhaps TRBD2 as D (6 bases). The CDR3 runs 13 residues. The ends were cut back, 7 bases at V and 4 bases at J, with 12 bases in the middle. CDR1 and CDR2 from the germline V gene are MNHEY and SMNVEV (reference sequence). Here the CDR3 reads CASMGWGADTQYF. The CDR3 DNA follows: TGTGCCAGCATGGGGTGGGGGGCAGATACGCAGTATTTT.

V and J are TRBV28 and TRBJ2-4; 9 bases are shared with TRBD2. The CDR3 sequence is 15 residues long. V trimming: 3 bases; J trimming: 6 bases; junction bases outside the gene matches: 6. Germline CDR1 reads MDHEN; CDR2 reads SYDVKM. For the CDR3, the DNA is TGTGCCAGCAGTTTGGAACTAGCGGGCCTAAACATTCAGTACTTC. It is translated as CASSLELAGLNIQYF.

V and J are TRBV27 and TRBJ2-5; a weak D match, TRBD2 (6 bases). The germline V and J ends were trimmed by 0 bases and 4 bases, with 18 bases remaining between them. This CDR3 is 17 amino acids long. Germline V gene lookup returns CDR1 MNHEY and CDR2 SMNVEV (reference sequence). Here the CDR3 reads CASSLSVLAGARETQYF. The CDR3 bases are TGTGCCAGCAGTTTATCAGTACTAGCAGGAGCGAGAGAGACCCAGTACTTC.

V and J are TRBV5-4 and TRBJ2-7; 9 positions agree with TRBD1. Gene TRBJ2-5 matches the end of the DNA better, so the J call may be wrong. Per the germline V gene, CDR1 is SGHNT and CDR2 is YYREEE (reference sequence). CDR3 size: 15 residues. CDR3 sequence (DNA): TGTGCCAGCAGCCCCGGGGGGACAGGGAGGGAGACCCAGTACTTC. Its protein is CASSPGGTGRETQYF.

The chain has TRBV28 and TRBJ1-5; D not certain. V lost 5 bases and J 4 bases, leaving 6 bases between the germline ends. Germline CDR1 reads MDHEN; CDR2 reads SYDVKM. There are 12 residues in the CDR3. CDR3 amino acids: CASSEGNQPQHF. DNA for the CDR3: TGTGCCAGCAGTGAAGGGAATCAGCCCCAGCATTTT.

The genes are TRBV13 and TRBJ2-1, with a tentative D call TRBD1 (5 bases). V was clipped by 3 bases and J by 6 bases, with 12 bases between them. The CDR3 sequence is 14 residues long. CDR1 and CDR2 (germline): PRHDT, FYEKMQ (reference sequence). CDR3 region: CASSFGRASNEQFF. In nucleotides, the CDR3 is TGTGCCAGCAGCTTTGGCAGGGCGAGCAATGAGCAGTTCTTC.

The chain combines TRBV5-3 with TRBJ2-1; 10 bases are shared with TRBD2. TRBV5-3 is recorded as an ORF, its role being uncertain. CDR3 length: 15 residues. With 0 bases clipped from V and 5 bases from J, the junction kept 2 bases outside the gene matches. The CDR3 is CARSLGLAGDNEQFF. Written as DNA, the CDR3 is TGTGCCAGAAGCTTGGGACTAGCGGGTGACAATGAGCAGTTCTTC.

The chain joins TRBV9 to TRBJ2-7; TRBD2 might be the D (6 bases). The CDR3 is 15 amino acids. The V gene lost 2 bases and the J gene lost 4 bases, with 16 bases spanning the gap. Germline CDR1 reads SGDLS; CDR2 reads YYNGEE. The CDR3 protein is CASSVSSGVVYEQYF. Written as DNA, the CDR3 is TGTGCCAGCAGCGTCTCGTCGGGAGTCGTATACGAGCAGTACTTC.

The chain joins TRBV27 to TRBJ1-2; D gene uncertain. CDR1 is MNHEY, CDR2 SMNVEV, per germline (reference sequence). CDR3 length: 15 amino acids. Trimming cost V 3 bases and J 4 bases, with 15 bases left between them. The CDR3 bases are TGTGCCAGCAGTTTTAGGGCAGCCCGGGGCTATGGCTACACCTTC. Translation gives CASSFRAARGYGYTF.

This chain links TRBV6-1 with TRBJ1-2; D is unclear. The germline V gene encodes CDR1 MNHNS and CDR2 SASEGT. V dropped 6 bases and J dropped 0 bases, with 11 bases sitting between them. This CDR3 contains 14 residues. The CDR3 loop reads CASSPDGSNYGYTF. CDR3 nucleotides: TGTGCCAGCAGCCCGGACGGATCTAACTATGGCTACACCTTC.

The CDR3 DNA sequence: TGTGCCAGCAGTCTATCCGGGACCCAAGAGACCCAGTACTTC. This translates into CASSLSGTQETQYF. The chain combines TRBV6-1 with TRBJ2-5; either TRBD1 or TRBD2 may supply D (5 bases each). The germline V gene has CDR1 MNHNS and CDR2 SASEGT. Trimming pared 5 bases from V and 1 base from J, leaving 11 bases between. The CDR3 consists of 14 residues.

The V gene is TRBV19, the J gene TRBJ1-5; perhaps TRBD1 as D (5 bases). The CDR3 runs to 16 residues. Between the trimmed V and J ends, which lost 1 base and 0 bases, there was a span of 10 bases. From germline, CDR1 is LNHDA and CDR2 SQIVND (reference sequence). The DNA of the CDR3 is TGTGCCAGTAGTATAGGGGGGACTTATAGCAATCAGCCCCAGCATTTT. Translated: CASSIGGTYSNQPQHF.

The chain combines TRBV14 with TRBJ2-5; D unresolved. V dropped 2 bases and J dropped 2 bases, with 12 bases sitting between them. Germline V lookup: CDR1 SGHDN, CDR2 FVKESK. The CDR3 contains 15 residues. CDR3 nucleotides: TGTGCCAGCAGCCAAATATGGAGCGAGCAAGAGACCCAGTACTTC. Its protein is CASSQIWSEQETQYF.

V and J are TRBV10-3 and TRBJ1-1, with a possible D match to TRBD1 (6 bases). Trimming left V 7 bases short and J 1 base short, with 7 bases between. CDR3 length: 12 residues. The germline CDR1 and CDR2 sequences are ENHRY and SYGVKD. As DNA, the CDR3 is TGTGCCATCAAACAGGGGAACACTGAAGCTTTCTTT. This gives the protein CAIKQGNTEAFF.

The genes are TRBV6-5 and TRBJ2-1; 8 bases are a match to TRBD2. V shed 7 bases, J shed 7 bases, and the junction held 12 bases outside the gene matches. This CDR3 region has 15 residues. The germline CDR1 and CDR2 sequences are MNHEY and SVGAGI. The chain's CDR3 is CASKPERERLNEQFF. The CDR3 region has the DNA TGTGCCAGCAAACCCGAGCGGGAGCGGCTAAATGAGCAGTTCTTC.